This is a list of T cell receptor beta chains from one sample in a study of T cell responses to AZD1222 COVID-19 vaccine. The method was immunoSEQ multiplex PCR; TCRdb's version includes in-frame clones alone and lacks a portion of them. The sample contains about 270,000 clones, about 94% of which appear only once. The sequences come from peripheral blood, collected 28 days after the second AZD1222 dose. The receptors were gathered from an adult who received the AZD1222 COVID-19 vaccine. Both conserved end residues are part of each CDR3. A D gene is named only where the DNA matches it firmly. Rows give clone size only sometimes, using once, few, many, or a class for an expanded clone.

J gene | clone size | D gene | V gene | CDR3 protein | CDR3 DNA
TRBJ2-7 | NA | NA | TRBV6-2/TRBV6-3 | CASSQSYEQYF | TGTGCCAGCAGCCAATCCTACGAGCAGTACTTC
TRBJ2-7 | NA | NA | TRBV12-3/TRBV12-4 | CASSLAPRYEQYF | TGTGCCAGCAGTTTAGCGCCCCGGTACGAGCAGTACTTC
TRBJ2-2 | NA | NA | TRBV19 | CASRGRLGTGELFF | TGTGCCAGTAGGGGGAGGTTAGGAACCGGGGAGCTGTTTTTT
TRBJ2-3 | once | NA | TRBV7-2 | CASSHELFGTDTQYF | TGTGCCAGCAGCCACGAACTCTTTGGCACAGATACGCAGTATTTT
TRBJ1-2 | NA | NA | TRBV13 | CASSFIGPYGYTF | TGTGCCAGCAGCTTCATAGGGCCCTATGGCTACACCTTC
TRBJ1-6 | NA | TRBD1 | TRBV6-1 | CASSGQGTYNSPLHF | TGTGCCAGCAGCGGACAGGGGACCTATAATTCACCCCTCCACTTT
TRBJ2-5 | NA | TRBD2 | TRBV19 | CASSNLSGGKTQYF | TGTGCCAGTAGTAACCTTAGCGGGGGAAAGACCCAGTACTTC
TRBJ1-5 | NA | NA | TRBV15 | CATSRRGRADNQPQHF | TGTGCCACCAGCAGGCGGGGGAGGGCCGACAATCAGCCCCAGCATTTT
TRBJ1-2 | NA | TRBD1 | TRBV19 | CASSSPPRGQRGYTF | TGTGCCAGTAGTTCCCCCCCTAGGGGACAGCGAGGCTACACCTTC
TRBJ2-7 | NA | TRBD2 | TRBV11-2 | CASSPGRRKYEQYF | TGTGCCAGCAGCCCCGGGAGGAGGAAATACGAGCAGTACTTC
TRBJ1-2 | NA | NA | TRBV21-1 | CASSRRDGTNYGYTF | TGTGCCAGCAGCAGAAGGGACGGAACTAACTATGGCTACACCTTC
TRBJ1-4 | NA | NA | TRBV6-5 | CASRMGAGYSEKLFF | TGTGCCAGCAGGATGGGGGCGGGCTATTCTGAAAAACTGTTTTTT
TRBJ2-1 | NA | NA | TRBV28 | CASSFATRHEQFF | TGTGCCAGCAGTTTTGCCACTAGACATGAGCAGTTCTTC
TRBJ2-1 | NA | NA | TRBV7-3 | CASSLTTNNEQFF | TGTGCCAGCAGCCTCACTACCAACAATGAGCAGTTCTTC
TRBJ1-3 | NA | NA | TRBV5-6 | CASSLGGSGNTIYF | TGTGCCAGCAGCTTGGGGGGGTCCGGAAACACCATATATTTT
TRBJ2-7 | NA | NA | TRBV5-1 | CASSLWGGYEQYF | TGCGCCAGCAGCTTGTGGGGAGGCTACGAGCAGTACTTC
TRBJ1-1 | NA | NA | TRBV11-2 | CASSLGGAITEAFF | TGTGCCAGCAGCTTAGGGGGAGCTATCACTGAAGCTTTCTTT
TRBJ2-7 | NA | TRBD1 | TRBV4-1 | CASSPGTVAYEQYF | TGCGCCAGCAGCCCTGGGACAGTCGCTTACGAGCAGTACTTC
TRBJ2-5 | NA | NA | TRBV7-6 | CASSPANGAQYF | TGTGCCAGCAGCCCGGCTAATGGGGCCCAGTACTTC
TRBJ2-5 | NA | NA | TRBV7-2 | CASSLGQGLETQYF | TGTGCCAGCAGCTTAGGACAGGGACTAGAGACCCAGTACTTC
TRBJ2-3 | NA | NA | TRBV27 | CASRTGSSSSTDTQYF | TGTGCCAGCAGGACGGGGTCCTCCTCTAGCACAGATACGCAGTATTTT
TRBJ2-1 | NA | TRBD2 | TRBV5-1 | CASSWGGLAKDEQFF | TGCGCCAGCAGCTGGGGTGGACTAGCGAAAGATGAGCAGTTCTTC
TRBJ1-2 | NA | NA | TRBV30 | CAWLYSPLAYGYTF | TGTGCCTGGCTATACAGTCCACTGGCTTACGGCTACACCTTC
TRBJ1-4 | NA | TRBD1 | TRBV5-4 | CASSGGGQAGEKLFF | TGTGCCAGCAGCGGGGGGGGACAGGCTGGCGAAAAACTGTTTTTT
TRBJ1-6 | NA | NA | TRBV5-4 | CASSLRGGGTYNSPLHF | TGTGCCAGCAGCTTGAGGGGAGGGGGGACCTATAATTCACCCCTCCACTTT
TRBJ2-3 | NA | NA | TRBV4-2 | CASSQVGMWDTQYF | TGTGCCAGCAGCCAAGTAGGGATGTGGGATACGCAGTATTTT
TRBJ2-5 | once | NA | TRBV2 | CASSESETQYF | TGTGCCAGCAGTGAATCAGAGACCCAGTACTTC
TRBJ2-7 | NA | TRBD2 | TRBV29-1 | CSAAAGVAYEQYF | TGCAGCGCTGCGGCGGGGGTGGCCTACGAGCAGTACTTC
TRBJ2-7 | NA | NA | TRBV2 | CASTSQSTRGGDEQYF | TGTGCCAGCACGTCCCAGTCGACCAGGGGAGGCGACGAGCAGTACTTC
TRBJ1-2 | NA | NA | TRBV15 | CATSRAREGYTF | TGTGCCACCAGCAGAGCGAGGGAAGGCTACACCTTC
TRBJ2-7 | once | NA | TRBV2 | CASSERALYYEQYF | TGTGCCAGCAGTGAGAGGGCCCTCTACTACGAGCAGTACTTC
TRBJ2-1 | NA | NA | TRBV7-9 | CASSFGTTYNEQFF | TGTGCCAGCAGCTTCGGGACAACCTACAATGAGCAGTTCTTC
TRBJ2-7 | NA | TRBD2 | TRBV27 | CASSLLAGLSYEQYF | TGTGCCAGCAGTTTACTAGCGGGGCTATCCTACGAGCAGTACTTC
TRBJ1-1 | NA | NA | TRBV4-1 | CASSRVGISTEAFF | TGCGCCAGCAGTCGGGTGGGGATCAGCACTGAAGCTTTCTTT
TRBJ1-5 | once | NA | TRBV9 | CASSVASNQPQHF | TGTGCCAGCAGCGTAGCAAGCAATCAGCCCCAGCATTTT
TRBJ1-1 | NA | NA | TRBV18 | CASSPDADGNTEAFF | TGTGCCAGCTCACCCGATGCGGACGGGAACACTGAAGCTTTCTTT
TRBJ2-6 | NA | NA | TRBV27 | CASSLSRGTRRFSGANVLTF | TGTGCCAGCAGTTTATCGAGAGGGACACGACGTTTTTCCGGGGCCAACGTCCTGACTTTC
TRBJ2-2 | NA | NA | TRBV15 | CATSRDFPFDSGELFF | TGTGCCACCAGCAGAGATTTTCCCTTCGACTCCGGGGAGCTGTTTTTT
TRBJ2-1 | NA | TRBD1 | TRBV5-4 | CASSLGQGLSYNEQFF | TGTGCCAGCAGCTTGGGACAGGGGCTCTCCTACAATGAGCAGTTCTTC
TRBJ1-2 | NA | TRBD1 | TRBV28 | CASVVTGGDGYTF | TGTGCCAGTGTAGTAACAGGGGGAGATGGCTACACCTTC
TRBJ2-7 | once | TRBD1 | TRBV7-9 | CASSRWTGGYAVEQYF | TGTGCCAGCAGCCGGTGGACAGGGGGTTATGCGGTGGAGCAGTACTTC
TRBJ1-2 | NA | NA | TRBV11-2 | CASSYYRLNYGYTF | TGTGCCAGCAGCTATTACAGGCTTAACTATGGCTACACCTTC
TRBJ1-2 | once | NA | TRBV5-5 | CASTLGKGHYGYTF | TGTGCCAGCACCCTGGGGAAGGGCCACTATGGCTACACCTTC
TRBJ1-5 | NA | NA | TRBV7-9 | CASSPSTGNSQHF | TGTGCCAGCAGCCCGTCTACGGGGAACTCCCAGCATTTT
TRBJ1-1 | NA | NA | TRBV21-1 | CASSKRRVAEAFF | TGTGCCAGCAGCAAAAGGAGGGTTGCTGAAGCTTTCTTT
TRBJ1-2 | NA | NA | TRBV5-1 | CASSADSSDYGYTF | TGCGCCAGCAGCGCCGACTCCTCGGACTATGGCTACACCTTC
TRBJ1-5 | few | TRBD1 | TRBV2 | CASSGTGNQPQHF | TGTGCCAGCAGCGGGACAGGTAATCAGCCCCAGCATTTT
TRBJ2-7 | NA | TRBD1 | TRBV9 | CASSVGDRFHEQYF | TGTGCCAGCAGCGTAGGGGACAGGTTCCACGAGCAGTACTTC
TRBJ1-2 | NA | TRBD1 | TRBV7-3 | CASSPGQGDGYTF | TGTGCCAGCAGCCCGGGACAGGGGGATGGCTACACCTTC
TRBJ2-4 | NA | NA | TRBV3-1/TRBV3-2 | CASSHNLGGHRGGNIQYF | TGTGCCAGCAGCCATAACCTCGGGGGCCATCGAGGGGGAAACATTCAGTACTTC
TRBJ2-3 | NA | NA | TRBV7-6 | CASSPPGLLSTDTQYF | TGTGCCAGCAGTCCACCGGGACTTTTAAGCACAGATACGCAGTATTTT
TRBJ2-1 | few | NA | TRBV7-2 | CASSLSTGKEFF | TGTGCCAGCAGCTTGAGTACCGGGAAGGAGTTCTTC
TRBJ2-1 | NA | NA | TRBV6-5 | CASSTPAYNEQFF | TGTGCCAGCAGTACACCCGCCTACAATGAGCAGTTCTTC
TRBJ2-1 | NA | TRBD2 | TRBV2 | CASGVVPSGRGEQFF | TGTGCCAGCGGTGTCGTCCCTAGCGGGAGAGGTGAGCAGTTCTTC
TRBJ2-2 | NA | NA | TRBV9 | CASSVIGGELFF | TGTGCCAGCAGCGTGATTGGCGGGGAGCTGTTTTTT
TRBJ1-6 | NA | NA | TRBV7-9 | CASSRDWGRRRSPLHF | TGTGCCAGCAGTCGCGATTGGGGCAGGAGACGATCACCCCTCCACTTT
TRBJ2-1 | NA | NA | TRBV5-5 | CASSFYPDGDLYNEQFF | TGTGCCAGCAGCTTTTATCCTGACGGCGATCTCTACAATGAGCAGTTCTTC
TRBJ1-2 | NA | TRBD1 | TRBV5-1 | CASSLGTGTPVYGYTF | TGCGCCAGCAGCTTGGGGACAGGGACTCCTGTCTATGGCTACACCTTC